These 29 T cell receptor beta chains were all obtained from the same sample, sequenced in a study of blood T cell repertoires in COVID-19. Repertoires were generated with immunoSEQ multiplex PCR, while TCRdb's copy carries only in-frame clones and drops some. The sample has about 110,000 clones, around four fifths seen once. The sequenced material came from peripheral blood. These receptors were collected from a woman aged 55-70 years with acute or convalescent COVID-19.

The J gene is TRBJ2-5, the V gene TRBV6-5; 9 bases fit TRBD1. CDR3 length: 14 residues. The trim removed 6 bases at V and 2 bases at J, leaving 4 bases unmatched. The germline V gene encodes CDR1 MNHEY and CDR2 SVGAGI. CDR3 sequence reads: CASRLDRGQETQYF. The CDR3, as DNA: TGTGCCAGCAGATTAGACAGGGGGCAAGAGACCCAGTACTTC.

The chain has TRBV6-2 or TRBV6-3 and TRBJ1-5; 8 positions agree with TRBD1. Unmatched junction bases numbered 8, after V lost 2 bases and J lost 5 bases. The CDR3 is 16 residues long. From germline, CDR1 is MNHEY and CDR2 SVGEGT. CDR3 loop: CASSYGTGGGYQPQHF. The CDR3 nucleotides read TGTGCCAGCAGTTACGGGACAGGCGGCGGATATCAGCCCCAGCATTTT.

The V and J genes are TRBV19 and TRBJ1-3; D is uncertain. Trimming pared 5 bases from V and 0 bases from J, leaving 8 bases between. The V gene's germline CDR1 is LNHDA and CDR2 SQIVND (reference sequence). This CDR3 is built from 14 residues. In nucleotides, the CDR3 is TGTGCCAGTAGTGTACAGTCCTCTGGAAACACCATATATTTT. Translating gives CASSVQSSGNTIYF.

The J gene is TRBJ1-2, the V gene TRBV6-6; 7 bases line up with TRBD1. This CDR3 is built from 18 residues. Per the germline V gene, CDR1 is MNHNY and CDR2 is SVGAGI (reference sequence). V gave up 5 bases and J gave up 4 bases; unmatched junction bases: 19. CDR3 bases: TGTGCCAGCAGTCAACCAGACAGGGTTCCAAGCAGTATCTATGGCTACACCTTC. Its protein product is CASSQPDRVPSSIYGYTF.

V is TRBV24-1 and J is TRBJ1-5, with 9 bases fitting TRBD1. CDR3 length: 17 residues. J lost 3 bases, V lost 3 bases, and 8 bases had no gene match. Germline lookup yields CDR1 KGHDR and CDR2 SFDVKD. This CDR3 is CATSDGGTGRINQPQHF. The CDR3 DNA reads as TGTGCCACCAGTGATGGAGGGACAGGGCGCATCAATCAGCCCCAGCATTTT.

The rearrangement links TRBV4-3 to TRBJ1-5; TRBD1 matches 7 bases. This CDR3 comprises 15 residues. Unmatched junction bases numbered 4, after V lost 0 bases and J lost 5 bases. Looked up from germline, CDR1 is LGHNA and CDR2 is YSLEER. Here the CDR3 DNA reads TGCGCCAGCAGCCAAGATGGGCAGGGGGATCAGCCCCAGCATTTT. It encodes CASSQDGQGDQPQHF.

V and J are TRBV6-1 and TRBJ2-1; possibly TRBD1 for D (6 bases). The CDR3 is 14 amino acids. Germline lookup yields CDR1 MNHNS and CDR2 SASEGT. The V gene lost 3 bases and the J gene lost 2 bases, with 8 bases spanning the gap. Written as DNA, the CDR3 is TGTGCCAGCAGTGACCGGGACACCTACAATGAGCAGTTCTTC. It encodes CASSDRDTYNEQFF.

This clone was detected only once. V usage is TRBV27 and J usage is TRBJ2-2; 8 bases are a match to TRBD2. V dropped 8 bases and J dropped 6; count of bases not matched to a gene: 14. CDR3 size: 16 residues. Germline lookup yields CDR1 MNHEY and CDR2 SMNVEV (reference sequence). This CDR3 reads CASCPTGGMRAGELFF. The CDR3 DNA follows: TGTGCCAGCTGTCCCACGGGGGGGATGAGGGCCGGGGAGCTGTTTTTT.

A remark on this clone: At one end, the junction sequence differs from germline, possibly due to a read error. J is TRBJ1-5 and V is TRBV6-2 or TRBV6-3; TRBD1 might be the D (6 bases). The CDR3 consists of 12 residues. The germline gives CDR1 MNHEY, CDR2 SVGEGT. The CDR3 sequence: CASSEWGGPPHF. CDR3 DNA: TGTGCCAGCAGCGAGTGGGGGGGGCCCCCGCATTTT.

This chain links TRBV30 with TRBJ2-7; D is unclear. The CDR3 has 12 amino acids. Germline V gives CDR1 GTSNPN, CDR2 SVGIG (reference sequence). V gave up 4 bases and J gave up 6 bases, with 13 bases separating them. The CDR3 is CAWTRDNFEQYF. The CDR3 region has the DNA TGTGCCTGGACCCGTGACAATTTCGAGCAGTACTTC.

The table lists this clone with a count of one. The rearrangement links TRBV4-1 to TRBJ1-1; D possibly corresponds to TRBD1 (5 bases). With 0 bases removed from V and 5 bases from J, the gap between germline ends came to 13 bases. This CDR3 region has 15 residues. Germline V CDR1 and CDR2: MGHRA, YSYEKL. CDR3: CASSQEAGGGTEAFF. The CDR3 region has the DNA TGCGCCAGCAGCCAAGAGGCCGGGGGAGGGACTGAAGCTTTCTTT.

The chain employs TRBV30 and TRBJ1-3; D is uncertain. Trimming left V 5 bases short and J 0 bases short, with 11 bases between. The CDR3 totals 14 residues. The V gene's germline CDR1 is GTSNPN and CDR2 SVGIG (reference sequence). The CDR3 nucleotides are TGTGCCTGGGGGTGGGAGGGCTCTGGAAACACCATATATTTT. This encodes CAWGWEGSGNTIYF.

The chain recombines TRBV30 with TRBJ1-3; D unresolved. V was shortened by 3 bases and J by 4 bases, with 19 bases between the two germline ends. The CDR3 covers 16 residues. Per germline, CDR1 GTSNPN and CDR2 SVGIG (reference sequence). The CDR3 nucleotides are TGTGCCTGGAGGCTTGAGGGATTCCGGCTCGGAAACACCATATATTTT. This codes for CAWRLEGFRLGNTIYF.

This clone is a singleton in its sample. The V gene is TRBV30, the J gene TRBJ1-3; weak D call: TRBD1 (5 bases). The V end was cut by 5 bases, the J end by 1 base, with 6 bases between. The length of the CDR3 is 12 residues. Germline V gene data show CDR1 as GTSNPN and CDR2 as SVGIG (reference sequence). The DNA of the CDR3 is TGTGCCTGGGGACAATCTGGAAACACCATATATTTT. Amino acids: CAWGQSGNTIYF.

The CDR3 loop reads CASSPTGGNEKLFF. DNA for the CDR3: TGTGCCAGCAGCCCGACAGGGGGGAATGAAAAACTGTTTTTT. The chain uses TRBV9 and TRBJ1-4, with TRBD1 identical over 9 bases. This CDR3 is 14 amino acids long. Germline lookup yields CDR1 SGDLS and CDR2 YYNGEE. V was clipped by 4 bases and J by 5 bases; unmatched bases: 3.

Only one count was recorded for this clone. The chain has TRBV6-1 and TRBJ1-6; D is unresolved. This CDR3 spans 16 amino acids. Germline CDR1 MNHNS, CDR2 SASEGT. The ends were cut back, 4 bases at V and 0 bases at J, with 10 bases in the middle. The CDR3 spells CASSAITRSYNSPLHF. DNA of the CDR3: TGTGCCAGCAGTGCTATTACTCGCTCCTATAATTCACCCCTCCACTTT.

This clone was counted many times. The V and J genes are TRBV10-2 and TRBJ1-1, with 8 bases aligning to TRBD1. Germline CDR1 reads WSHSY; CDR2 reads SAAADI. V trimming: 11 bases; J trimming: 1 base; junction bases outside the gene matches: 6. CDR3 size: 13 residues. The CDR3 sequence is CAAAGGSNTEAFF. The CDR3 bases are TGCGCCGCAGCAGGGGGCTCGAACACTGAAGCTTTCTTT.

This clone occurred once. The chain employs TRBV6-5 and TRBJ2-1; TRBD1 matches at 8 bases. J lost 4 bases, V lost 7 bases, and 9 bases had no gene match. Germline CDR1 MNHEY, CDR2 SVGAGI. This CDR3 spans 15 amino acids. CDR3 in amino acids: CASTPTGEGYNEQFF. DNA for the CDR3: TGTGCCAGCACACCGACAGGGGAAGGGTACAATGAGCAGTTCTTC.

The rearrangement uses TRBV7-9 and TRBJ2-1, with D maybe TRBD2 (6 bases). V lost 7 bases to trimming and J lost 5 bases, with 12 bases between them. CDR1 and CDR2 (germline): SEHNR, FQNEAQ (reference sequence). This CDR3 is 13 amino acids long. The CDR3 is CASILGGNNEQFF. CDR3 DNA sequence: TGTGCCAGCATCCTTGGGGGGAACAATGAGCAGTTCTTC.

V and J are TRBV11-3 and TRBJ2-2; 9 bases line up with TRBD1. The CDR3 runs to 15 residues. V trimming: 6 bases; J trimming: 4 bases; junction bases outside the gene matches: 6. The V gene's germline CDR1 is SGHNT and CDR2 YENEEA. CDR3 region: CASRPGTGSTGELFF. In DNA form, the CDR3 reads TGTGCCAGCAGGCCCGGGACAGGGAGCACCGGGGAGCTGTTTTTT.

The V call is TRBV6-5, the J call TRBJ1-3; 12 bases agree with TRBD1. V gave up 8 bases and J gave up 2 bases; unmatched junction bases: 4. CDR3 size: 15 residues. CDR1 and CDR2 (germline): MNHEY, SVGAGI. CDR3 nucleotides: TGTGCCAGCGCTCGGGACAGGGGGCCTGGAAACACCATATATTTT. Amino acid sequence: CASARDRGPGNTIYF.

CDR3 nucleotides: TGTGCCAGCAGCCTTTGGATAGGAGGGTTCCAGCCCCAGCATTTT. The encoded protein is CASSLWIGGFQPQHF. V usage is TRBV7-8 and J usage is TRBJ1-5; D is undetermined. Germline loops: CDR1 SGHVS, CDR2 FQNEAQ. V was pared by 5 bases and J by 7 bases, with 18 bases between. The CDR3 spans 15 residues.

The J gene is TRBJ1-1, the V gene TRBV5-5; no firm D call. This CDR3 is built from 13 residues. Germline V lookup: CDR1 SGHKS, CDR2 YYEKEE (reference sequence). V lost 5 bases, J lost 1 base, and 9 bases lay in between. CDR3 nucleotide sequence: TGTGCCAGCAGACTGCTATCGAACACTGAAGCTTTCTTT. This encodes CASRLLSNTEAFF.

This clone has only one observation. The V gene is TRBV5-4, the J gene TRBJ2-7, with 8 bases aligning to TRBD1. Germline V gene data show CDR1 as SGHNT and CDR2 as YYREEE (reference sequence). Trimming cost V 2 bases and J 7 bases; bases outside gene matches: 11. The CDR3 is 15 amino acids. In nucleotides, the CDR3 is TGTGCCAGCAGCTTACCGGGACAGGTCGCTTGGGAGCAGTACTTC. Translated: CASSLPGQVAWEQYF.

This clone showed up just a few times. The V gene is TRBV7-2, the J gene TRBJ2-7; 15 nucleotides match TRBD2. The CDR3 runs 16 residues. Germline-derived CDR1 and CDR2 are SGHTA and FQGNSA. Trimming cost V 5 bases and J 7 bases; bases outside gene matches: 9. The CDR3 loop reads CASSARTSGGAGEQYF. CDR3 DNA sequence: TGTGCCAGCAGCGCCCGGACTAGCGGGGGGGCTGGGGAGCAGTACTTC. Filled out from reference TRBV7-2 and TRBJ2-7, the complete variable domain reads GAGVSQSPSNKVTEKGKDVELRCDPISGHTALYWYRQSLGQGLEFLIYFQGNSAPDKSGLPSDRFSAERTGGSVSTLTIQRTQQEDSAVYLCASSARTSGGAGEQYFGPGTRLTVT.

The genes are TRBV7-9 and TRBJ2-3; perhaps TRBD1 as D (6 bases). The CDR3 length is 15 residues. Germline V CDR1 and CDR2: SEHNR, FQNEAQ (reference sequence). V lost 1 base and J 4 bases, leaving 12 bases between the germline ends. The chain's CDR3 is CASSLEQGGADTQYF. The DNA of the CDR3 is TGTGCCAGCAGCTTAGAACAGGGTGGCGCAGATACGCAGTATTTT.

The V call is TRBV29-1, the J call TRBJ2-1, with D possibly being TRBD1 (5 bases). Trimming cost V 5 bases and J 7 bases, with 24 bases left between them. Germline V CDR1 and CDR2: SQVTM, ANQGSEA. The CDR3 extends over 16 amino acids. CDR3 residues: CSVQGLGQGGRNEQFF. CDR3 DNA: TGCAGCGTTCAGGGTTTAGGGCAGGGTGGTAGGAATGAGCAGTTCTTC.

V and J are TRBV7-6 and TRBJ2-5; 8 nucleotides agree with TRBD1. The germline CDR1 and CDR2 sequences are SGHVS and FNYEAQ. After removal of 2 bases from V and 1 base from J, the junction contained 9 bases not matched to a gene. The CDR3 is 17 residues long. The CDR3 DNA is TGTGCCAGCAGCTTAACTCCAGGGGGCGATCCCCAAGAGACCCAGTACTTC. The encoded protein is CASSLTPGGDPQETQYF. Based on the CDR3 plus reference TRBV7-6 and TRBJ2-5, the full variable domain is GAGVSQSPRYKVTKRGQDVALRCDPISGHVSLYWYRQALGQGPEFLTYFNYEAQQDKSGLPNDRFSAERPEGSISTLTIQRTEQRDSAMYRCASSLTPGGDPQETQYFGPGTRLLVL.

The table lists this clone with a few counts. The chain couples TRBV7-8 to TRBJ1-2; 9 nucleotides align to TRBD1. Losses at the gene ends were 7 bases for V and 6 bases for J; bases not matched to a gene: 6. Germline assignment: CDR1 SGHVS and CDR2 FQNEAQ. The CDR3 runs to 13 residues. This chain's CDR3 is CASNRGPSDGYTF. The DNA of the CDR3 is TGTGCCAGCAACAGGGGGCCCTCCGATGGCTACACCTTC.